Sequencing of this T cell receptor beta chain was carried out in a study of T cells after yellow fever vaccination. Study-wide findings and caveats: Although the secondary response was weaker, it peaked faster, at day 5 versus 15. CD4 and CD8 compartments shared a small share of clonotypes, likely from convergent recombination. FACS-sorted repertoires could harbor abundant contaminating bulk-population clonotypes.

Universal primer sites and UMIs were introduced during 5'RACE template-switching synthesis of TCR cDNA. TCRdb re-called the 5' RACE reads with MiXCR, one entry per CDR3 protein. The sample consists of tens of thousands of distinct CDR3 sequences, almost 8% of them appearing once. The CDR3 runs 11 residues. CDR1 is DFQATT and CDR2 is SNEGSKA in the germline V gene (reference sequence). As to this clonotype: Its antigen is as yet unknown.

The sequencing here drew on CD8+ T cells sorted from PBMCs, taken on the day of the yellow fever booster vaccination. The chain carries TRBV20-1 and TRBJ2-5; D is ambiguous. This clonotype was sampled from a man aged 30 to 39 who received the YFV17D yellow fever vaccine. The CDR3 protein is CSGTDGETQYF. The CDR3 DNA follows: TGCAGCGGAACGGACGGAGAGACCCAGTACTTC.